A selection of T cell receptor beta chains follows, all from one sample in a study of blood T cells in healthy people across ages. TCRdb reanalysed the 5' RACE reads using MiXCR and keeps one entry per CDR3 protein. The sample lists approximately 730,000 distinct CDR3 sequences, 50% to 65% occurring once. Specimen: blood. These receptors all come from a man aged 80 or over in good health. The CDR3 runs from the conserved cysteine through the conserved F or W. D genes are given only for firm matches. A row's size may be missing; if present it is once, few, many or a size class.

CDR3nt: TGTGCCAGCAGCTTAACTGGGCGGAAGAGCACAGATACGCAGTATTTT
CDR3aa: CASSLTGRKSTDTQYF
abundance: few
d_gene: -
v_gene: TRBV7-2
j_gene: TRBJ2-3

CDR3nt: TGTGCCAGCAGTTTATCGACAGGGTTCGGCTACACCTTC
CDR3aa: CASSLSTGFGYTF
abundance: -
d_gene: TRBD1
v_gene: TRBV28
j_gene: TRBJ1-2

CDR3nt: TGTGCCAGCAGTTTAATTCTTCCAGAGACCCAGTACTTC
CDR3aa: CASSLILPETQYF
abundance: few
d_gene: -
v_gene: TRBV28
j_gene: TRBJ2-5

CDR3nt: TGTGCCACCTCTGCATTCAATACGCAGTATTTT
CDR3aa: CATSAFNTQYF
abundance: once
d_gene: -
v_gene: TRBV19
j_gene: TRBJ2-3

CDR3nt: TGCAGTGCTAGAAGACAGGGGGCCGGTTGGGAGCAGTACTTC
CDR3aa: CSARRQGAGWEQYF
abundance: -
d_gene: TRBD1
v_gene: TRBV20-1
j_gene: TRBJ2-7

CDR3nt: TGTGCCAGCAGCGGACGATACTCTCTATGGGGCTACACCTTC
CDR3aa: CASSGRYSLWGYTF
abundance: -
d_gene: -
v_gene: TRBV9
j_gene: TRBJ1-2

CDR3nt: TGTGCCAGCAGCTTAGGGGGGTCGCAAGAGACCCAGTACTTC
CDR3aa: CASSLGGSQETQYF
abundance: many
d_gene: -
v_gene: TRBV7-2
j_gene: TRBJ2-5

CDR3nt: TGTGCCACCAGTATGTCTTTTCAAACGCAGTATTTT
CDR3aa: CATSMSFQTQYF
abundance: -
d_gene: -
v_gene: TRBV24-1
j_gene: TRBJ2-3

CDR3nt: TGTGCCACCAGCAGAGATGAGGGGGGGCTACTAGCCAAAAACATTCAGTACTTC
CDR3aa: CATSRDEGGLLAKNIQYF
abundance: few
d_gene: -
v_gene: TRBV15
j_gene: TRBJ2-4

CDR3nt: TGCGCCAGCAGCCAACATAGCGGGAGGACCAATGAGCAGTTCTTC
CDR3aa: CASSQHSGRTNEQFF
abundance: few
d_gene: TRBD2
v_gene: TRBV4-1
j_gene: TRBJ2-1

CDR3nt: TGTGCCAGCAGCCACATTTTTCCTAGTGCTTATCAAGAGACCCAGTACTTC
CDR3aa: CASSHIFPSAYQETQYF
abundance: -
d_gene: -
v_gene: TRBV14
j_gene: TRBJ2-5

CDR3nt: TGTGCCAGCAGCCTAGGAGCCGTTGGGGCCAACGTCCTGACTTTC
CDR3aa: CASSLGAVGANVLTF
abundance: -
d_gene: -
v_gene: TRBV12-3/TRBV12-4
j_gene: TRBJ2-6

CDR3nt: TGTGCCAGCAGTTATTACGGGGGCGGAGGAGAGACCCAGTACTTC
CDR3aa: CASSYYGGGGETQYF
abundance: -
d_gene: -
v_gene: TRBV6-6
j_gene: TRBJ2-5

CDR3nt: TGTGCCAGCAGCCAAGTGATGGGACTAGCGGGCGGACAGTTCTTC
CDR3aa: CASSQVMGLAGGQFF
abundance: -
d_gene: TRBD2
v_gene: TRBV14
j_gene: TRBJ2-1

CDR3nt: TGTGCCAGCAAGGTCGCTTTTAGCGGGAGGGGCCCCGGGGAGCTGTTTTTT
CDR3aa: CASKVAFSGRGPGELFF
abundance: -
d_gene: TRBD2
v_gene: TRBV2
j_gene: TRBJ2-2

CDR3nt: TGTGCCAGCAGTGCACCCCCGGGCACTGAAGCTTTCTTT
CDR3aa: CASSAPPGTEAFF
abundance: -
d_gene: -
v_gene: TRBV12-3/TRBV12-4
j_gene: TRBJ1-1

CDR3nt: TGTGCCAGCAGTGAAAACATGTTAGACCAGTACTTC
CDR3aa: CASSENMLDQYF
abundance: -
d_gene: -
v_gene: TRBV25-1
j_gene: TRBJ2-5

CDR3nt: TGCAGTGCTAGGGACGGCGGCTACGAGCAGTACTTC
CDR3aa: CSARDGGYEQYF
abundance: -
d_gene: -
v_gene: TRBV20-1
j_gene: TRBJ2-7

CDR3nt: TGTGCCAGCAGTTCTTCCACGGGGGAGTTTACCTACGAGCAGTACTTC
CDR3aa: CASSSSTGEFTYEQYF
abundance: -
d_gene: -
v_gene: TRBV27
j_gene: TRBJ2-7

CDR3nt: TGTGCCAGCAGTCGACTCGGACAGGGTAACAGATACGCGTATTTT
CDR3aa: CASSRLGQGNRYAYF
abundance: few
d_gene: TRBD1
v_gene: TRBV12-3/TRBV12-4
j_gene: TRBJ2-3

CDR3nt: TGCAGTGCTAGAGATTCGGGGGCGGGGACCCAGTACTTC
CDR3aa: CSARDSGAGTQYF
abundance: -
d_gene: -
v_gene: TRBV20-1
j_gene: TRBJ2-5

CDR3nt: TGTGCCAGCAGTTCGGGCAGGGGGGTCTACGAGCGGTACTTC
CDR3aa: CASSSGRGVYERYF
abundance: -
d_gene: -
v_gene: TRBV6-6
j_gene: TRBJ2-5

CDR3nt: TGTGCCAGCAGCCAGAGTTCTGGAACGCAGTATTTT
CDR3aa: CASSQSSGTQYF
abundance: -
d_gene: -
v_gene: TRBV9
j_gene: TRBJ2-3

CDR3nt: TGCGCCAGCAAGTTAGAGGCGGGAGTTCTGGGGGAGCAGTACTTC
CDR3aa: CASKLEAGVLGEQYF
abundance: -
d_gene: TRBD2
v_gene: TRBV10-2
j_gene: TRBJ2-7

CDR3nt: TGTGCCAGCACTCGCGGGACAGGGCAAGAAAAACTGTTTTTT
CDR3aa: CASTRGTGQEKLFF
abundance: few
d_gene: TRBD1
v_gene: TRBV6-2/TRBV6-3
j_gene: TRBJ1-4

CDR3nt: TGTGCCAGCAGACCGGGACAGGGACGCAATGAGCAGTTCTTC
CDR3aa: CASRPGQGRNEQFF
abundance: few
d_gene: TRBD1
v_gene: TRBV6-1
j_gene: TRBJ2-1

CDR3nt: TGTGCCAGCAGCAGAGGAGGGGGGGGCACTAATGAAAAACTGTTTTTT
CDR3aa: CASSRGGGGTNEKLFF
abundance: few
d_gene: -
v_gene: TRBV7-2
j_gene: TRBJ1-4

CDR3nt: TGTGCCAGCAGCGTAGGGACCCTTAACAATGAGCAGTTCTTC
CDR3aa: CASSVGTLNNEQFF
abundance: -
d_gene: -
v_gene: TRBV9
j_gene: TRBJ2-1

CDR3nt: TGCAGTGCGCGGACAGGGGGAAACTATGGCTACACCTTC
CDR3aa: CSARTGGNYGYTF
abundance: few
d_gene: TRBD1
v_gene: TRBV20-1
j_gene: TRBJ1-2

CDR3nt: TGTGCCAGCAGCTTAGTGAGGACCGATGAGTACTTC
CDR3aa: CASSLVRTDEYF
abundance: -
d_gene: -
v_gene: TRBV7-2
j_gene: TRBJ2-4

CDR3nt: TGTGCCACCAGTGATCGACAGGGAGCCGGCTACACCTTC
CDR3aa: CATSDRQGAGYTF
abundance: few
d_gene: TRBD1
v_gene: TRBV24-1
j_gene: TRBJ1-2

CDR3nt: TGCGCCAGCAGCCAACCAGGGGGCGGACACAGATACGCGTATTTT
CDR3aa: CASSQPGGGHRYAYF
abundance: -
d_gene: TRBD1
v_gene: TRBV4-1
j_gene: TRBJ2-3

CDR3nt: TGTGCCAGCAGCGAGGCCGGGACAGGGGACATAAATGAGCAGTTCTTC
CDR3aa: CASSEAGTGDINEQFF
abundance: -
d_gene: TRBD1
v_gene: TRBV9
j_gene: TRBJ2-1

CDR3nt: TGTGCCACCAGCAGTCATCCACTAGCGGGAGGGAACACCGGGGAGCTGTTTTTT
CDR3aa: CATSSHPLAGGNTGELFF
abundance: -
d_gene: TRBD2
v_gene: TRBV15
j_gene: TRBJ2-2

CDR3nt: TGTGCCACCACTGCCGGGACAGGCACCCTCTACGAGCAGTACTTC
CDR3aa: CATTAGTGTLYEQYF
abundance: once
d_gene: TRBD1
v_gene: TRBV12-3/TRBV12-4
j_gene: TRBJ2-7

CDR3nt: TGTGCCAGCAGCTTGGTGTGGGCCTACGAGCAGTACTTC
CDR3aa: CASSLVWAYEQYF
abundance: -
d_gene: -
v_gene: TRBV5-5
j_gene: TRBJ2-7

CDR3nt: TGCAGCGTTGTGAGCAGGGGAGAAAAACTGTTTTTT
CDR3aa: CSVVSRGEKLFF
abundance: -
d_gene: -
v_gene: TRBV29-1
j_gene: TRBJ1-4

CDR3nt: TGTGCCACTAGCGGGGGGGCTAGCTATGGCTACACCTTC
CDR3aa: CATSGGASYGYTF
abundance: -
d_gene: -
v_gene: TRBV7-2
j_gene: TRBJ1-2

CDR3nt: TGTGCCAACCTTCCCAGCAGCGGGAGGGTAGACTACGAGCAGTACTTC
CDR3aa: CANLPSSGRVDYEQYF
abundance: -
d_gene: TRBD2
v_gene: TRBV2
j_gene: TRBJ2-7

CDR3nt: TGCGCCAGCATCGAAGGGACCGCCTCTGGTCGGGGTGAGCAGTTCTTC
CDR3aa: CASIEGTASGRGEQFF
abundance: few
d_gene: -
v_gene: TRBV5-1
j_gene: TRBJ2-1

CDR3nt: TGCAGTGCCCAAACTAGCGGAAGCACAGATACGCAGTATTTT
CDR3aa: CSAQTSGSTDTQYF
abundance: -
d_gene: TRBD2
v_gene: TRBV20-1
j_gene: TRBJ2-3

CDR3nt: TGCAGCGTTGATGGGACAGTTGAAGCTTTCTTT
CDR3aa: CSVDGTVEAFF
abundance: -
d_gene: TRBD1
v_gene: TRBV29-1
j_gene: TRBJ1-1

CDR3nt: TGTGCCAGCAGCTTAGGGGGACAGGGCCATCAGCCCCAGCATTTT
CDR3aa: CASSLGGQGHQPQHF
abundance: -
d_gene: TRBD1
v_gene: TRBV7-2
j_gene: TRBJ1-5

CDR3nt: TGTGCCAGCAGCTTAAGTCTTAGCTCCTACAATGAGCAGTTCTTC
CDR3aa: CASSLSLSSYNEQFF
abundance: -
d_gene: -
v_gene: TRBV9
j_gene: TRBJ2-1

CDR3nt: TGCAGCGTCCTTTGGGGATTGGCAGGGGAGTTCGAAAAACTGTTTTTT
CDR3aa: CSVLWGLAGEFEKLFF
abundance: -
d_gene: -
v_gene: TRBV29-1
j_gene: TRBJ1-4